This T cell receptor (beta chain) appears in the sequencing data of a study of T cells after yellow fever vaccination. TCR cDNA was made by 5'RACE template switching, adding a universal primer site and UMIs. TCRdb analysed the 5' RACE reads with MiXCR anew, one entry per CDR3 protein. The sample lists about 350,000 distinct CDR3 sequences, roughly 7.5% occurring once. Broader study findings: Shared CD4/CD8 clonotypes were a small share, likely from convergent recombination. Most primary-vaccination clones recurred post-booster (just under 98% CD4, about 87% CD8). Contaminants from the bulk population, in the form of abundant clonotypes, could be found in FACS-sorted repertoires.

The sample holds a few counts of this clonotype. Its cognate antigen is unknown. The CDR3 covers 16 residues. Per the germline V gene, CDR1 is SEHNR and CDR2 is FQNEAQ (reference sequence). With 1 base clipped from V and 6 bases from J, the junction kept 6 bases outside the gene matches. This receptor was taken from a man between 18 and 35 years old who received the YFV17D yellow fever vaccine. The chain couples TRBV7-9 to TRBJ1-6; 7 nucleotides line up with TRBD1. Sample: PBMCs, taken approximately 47 days after the first yellow fever vaccination. The CDR3 coding sequence is TGTGCCAGCAGCTTAGAAGGGGGGACAGTTAATTCACCCCTCCACTTT. Amino acids: CASSLEGGTVNSPLHF.